These 15 T cell receptor beta chains share one sample of origin, sequenced in a study of T cell changes during pregnancy in multiple sclerosis (dated by TCRdb to between 2018 and 2020). Libraries were made using the immunoSEQ multiplex PCR assay. TCRdb provides this immuneACCESS table in a form limited to in-frame rearrangements. Some clones are lacking; in checked studies, under half of them reflect an unresolved V gene, and why the rest are absent is not known. This sample has around 77,000 clones in its table, and 91% of those were observed once. Around 0.7% of the sample lies in the top ten. This specimen consisted of peripheral blood, obtained in the third trimester of pregnancy. These receptors were taken from a female donor in good health, enrolled as a control in a pregnancy study.

The chain joins TRBV19 to TRBJ2-2; D unresolved. The V end was cut by 1 base, the J end by 4 bases, with 13 bases between. The CDR3 totals 16 residues. Germline-derived CDR1 and CDR2 are LNHDA and SQIVND (reference sequence). CDR3 DNA sequence: TGTGCCAGTAGTATAGTATCACAGATAGTCACCGGGGAGCTGTTTTTT. Translation: CASSIVSQIVTGELFF.

J is TRBJ2-7 and V is TRBV27, with D perhaps TRBD1 (6 bases). Trimming removed 7 bases from V and 6 bases from J, with 19 bases in between. The CDR3 has 14 amino acids. The germline V gene has CDR1 MNHEY and CDR2 SMNVEV (reference sequence). This CDR3 is CASIENRVGAEQYF. Written as DNA, the CDR3 is TGTGCCAGCATCGAGAACAGGGTAGGCGCCGAGCAGTACTTC.

The chain recombines TRBV18 with TRBJ2-5; D not resolved. V was clipped by 3 bases and J by 5 bases, with 4 bases between them. The CDR3 totals 11 residues. The V gene's germline CDR1 is KGHSH and CDR2 LQKENI. CDR3 sequence reads: CASSPGETQYF. DNA of the CDR3: TGTGCCAGCTCACCGGGCGAGACCCAGTACTTC.

The chain couples TRBV4-1 to TRBJ1-2, with TRBD1 matching 8 bases. Looked up from germline, CDR1 is MGHRA and CDR2 is YSYEKL. J gave up 7 bases and V 2 bases, and 6 bases lay outside the gene matches. The CDR3 contains 14 residues. The CDR3 reads CASSQQDRDTGYTF. The CDR3 nucleotides are TGCGCCAGCAGCCAACAGGACAGGGATACTGGCTACACCTTC.

The chain recombines TRBV27 with TRBJ2-7; 7 bases match TRBD1. CDR3 length equals 13 residues. CDR1 MNHEY and CDR2 SMNVEV come from the germline V gene (reference sequence). J lost 6 bases, V lost 6 bases, and 8 bases had no gene match. In DNA form, the CDR3 reads TGTGCCAGCAGCCCATACAGGGGTTTCGAGCAGTACTTC. Amino acid sequence: CASSPYRGFEQYF.

V gene TRBV7-9 combines with J gene TRBJ2-1; D uncertain. The CDR3 loop spans 10 amino acids. Germline loops: CDR1 SEHNR, CDR2 FQNEAQ (reference sequence). V lost 8 bases, J lost 7 bases, and 6 bases lay in between. CDR3 sequence: CASAGNEQFF. In DNA form, the CDR3 reads TGTGCCAGCGCCGGGAATGAGCAGTTCTTC.

This chain uses TRBV6-1 with TRBJ2-6; 8 bases fit TRBD1. Germline trimming cut 3 bases from V and 4 bases from J; bases unmatched to any gene: 11. Looked up from germline, CDR1 is MNHNS and CDR2 is SASEGT. The CDR3 is 18 residues long. DNA of the CDR3: TGTGCCAGCAGTGACGACGGACAGGGATATCCCGGGGCCAACGTCCTGACTTTC. This gives the protein CASSDDGQGYPGANVLTF.

The gene calls are TRBV30 and TRBJ1-3; tentative D call: TRBD1 (5 bases). CDR3 length: 13 residues. Germline V gives CDR1 GTSNPN, CDR2 SVGIG (reference sequence). Trimming took 1 base from V and 5 from J, leaving 9 bases between them. The CDR3 here is CAWSGGLRNTIYF. CDR3 sequence (DNA): TGTGCCTGGAGTGGGGGACTCAGAAACACCATATATTTT. The full variable domain, with the rest looked up from reference TRBV30 and TRBJ1-3, is SQTIHQWPATLVQPVGSPLSLECTVEGTSNPNLYWYRQAAGRGLQLLFYSVGIGQISSEVPQNLSASRPQDRQFILSSKKLLLSDSGFYLCAWSGGLRNTIYFGEGSWLTVV.

The chain employs TRBV5-8 and TRBJ2-1; TRBD2 aligns across 7 bases. The V gene's germline CDR1 is SGHTS and CDR2 YDEGEE. V lost 7 bases and J lost 4; bases outside the gene matches: 5. There are 13 residues in the CDR3. The CDR3 DNA is TGTGCCAGCCCCACTAGCGCATACAATGAGCAGTTCTTC. Amino acid sequence: CASPTSAYNEQFF.

The V gene is TRBV25-1, the J gene TRBJ1-1; no clear D gene. The V end was cut by 8 bases, the J end by 2 bases, with 9 bases between. The V gene's germline CDR1 is MGHDK and CDR2 SYGVNS. This CDR3 is built from 12 residues. The CDR3 DNA reads TGTGCCAGCTCAACAGCTAACACTGAAGCTTTCTTT. Translating gives CASSTANTEAFF. Variable domain in full (rest from reference TRBV25-1 and TRBJ1-1): EADIYQTPRYLVIGTGKKITLECSQTMGHDKMYWYQQDPGMELHLIHYSYGVNSTEKGDLSSESTVSRIRTEHFPLTLESARPSHTSQYLCASSTANTEAFFGQGTRLTVV.

The chain carries TRBV5-5 and TRBJ1-5, with 7 positions matching TRBD1. The V gene end was trimmed by 4 bases and the J gene end by 0 bases; junction bases not matched to a gene: 4. CDR1 and CDR2 (germline): SGHKS, YYEKEE (reference sequence). The CDR3 has 15 residues. The CDR3 DNA follows: TGTGCCAGCAGCCTGGGACAGAATAGCAATCAGCCCCAGCATTTT. Translating gives CASSLGQNSNQPQHF. Together with reference TRBV5-5 and TRBJ1-5, the CDR3 gives the full variable domain: DAGVTQSPTHLIKTRGQQVTLRCSPISGHKSVSWYQQVLGQGPQFIFQYYEKEERGRGNFPDRFSARQFPNYSSELNVNALLLGDSALYLCASSLGQNSNQPQHFGDGTRLSIL.

This chain connects TRBV7-8 to TRBJ2-1, with 7 bases fitting TRBD1. The CDR3 spans 15 residues. V gave up 4 bases and J gave up 0 bases; unmatched junction bases: 3. Germline assignment: CDR1 SGHVS and CDR2 FQNEAQ. DNA for the CDR3: TGTGCCAGCAGCTCACGGGACAGCTCCTACAATGAGCAGTTCTTC. It encodes CASSSRDSSYNEQFF.

V usage is TRBV28 and J usage is TRBJ2-7; TRBD2 matches 8 bases. The CDR3 runs 15 residues. With V trimmed by 2 bases and J by 6 bases, 9 bases remained unmatched. CDR1 and CDR2 (germline): MDHEN, SYDVKM. Written as DNA, the CDR3 is TGTGCCAGCAGTTTACACTCCGGGACTAGGGCCGAGCAGTACTTC. This sequence encodes CASSLHSGTRAEQYF.

This clone appeared a single time. The J gene is TRBJ1-4, the V gene TRBV5-4, with D maybe TRBD1 (5 bases). There are 15 residues in the CDR3. The germline V gene encodes CDR1 SGHNT and CDR2 YYREEE (reference sequence). Trimming pared 4 bases from V and 8 bases from J, leaving 18 bases between. The CDR3 sequence is CASSPKGVQGEKLFF. The CDR3 region has the DNA TGTGCCAGCAGCCCCAAGGGTGTTCAGGGCGAAAAACTGTTTTTT.

The chain employs TRBV28 and TRBJ1-1, with unresolved D. The CDR3 totals 11 residues. V gave up 4 bases and J gave up 3 bases, with 3 bases separating them. CDR1 is MDHEN, CDR2 SYDVKM, per germline. CDR3 nucleotides: TGTGCCAGCAGTTCTTACACTGAAGCTTTCTTT. As protein: CASSSYTEAFF.